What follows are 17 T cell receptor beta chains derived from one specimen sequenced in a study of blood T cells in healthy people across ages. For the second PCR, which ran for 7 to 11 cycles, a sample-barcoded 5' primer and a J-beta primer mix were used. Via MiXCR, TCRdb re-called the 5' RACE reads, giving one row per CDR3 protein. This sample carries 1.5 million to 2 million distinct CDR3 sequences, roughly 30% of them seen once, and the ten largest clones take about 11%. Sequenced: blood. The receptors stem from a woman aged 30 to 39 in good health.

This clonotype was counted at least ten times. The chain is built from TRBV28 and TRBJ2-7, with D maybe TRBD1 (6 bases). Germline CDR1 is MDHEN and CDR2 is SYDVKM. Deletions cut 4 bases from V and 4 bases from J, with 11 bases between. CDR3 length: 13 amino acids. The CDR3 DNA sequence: TGTGCCAGCAGTTCCGACAGGTTATACGAGCAGTACTTC. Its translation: CASSSDRLYEQYF. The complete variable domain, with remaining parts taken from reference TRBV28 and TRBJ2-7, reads DVKVTQSSRYLVKRTGEKVFLECVQDMDHENMFWYRQDPGLGLRLIYFSYDVKMKEKGDIPEGYSVSREKKERFSLILESASTNQTSMYLCASSSDRLYEQYFGPGTRLTVT.

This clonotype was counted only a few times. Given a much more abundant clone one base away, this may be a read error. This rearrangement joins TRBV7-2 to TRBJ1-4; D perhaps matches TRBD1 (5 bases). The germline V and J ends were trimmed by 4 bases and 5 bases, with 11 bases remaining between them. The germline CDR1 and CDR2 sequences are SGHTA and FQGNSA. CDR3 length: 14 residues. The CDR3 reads CASSSGTRNEKLFF. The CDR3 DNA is TGTGCCAGCAGCTCCGGGACGCGGAATGAAAAACTGTTTTTT. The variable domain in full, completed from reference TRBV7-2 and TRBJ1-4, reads GAGVSQSPSNKVTEKGKDVELRCDPISGHTALYWYRQSLGQGLEFLIYFQGNSAPDKSGLPSDRFSAERTGGSVSTLTIQRTQQEDSAVYLCASSSGTRNEKLFFGSGTQLSVL.

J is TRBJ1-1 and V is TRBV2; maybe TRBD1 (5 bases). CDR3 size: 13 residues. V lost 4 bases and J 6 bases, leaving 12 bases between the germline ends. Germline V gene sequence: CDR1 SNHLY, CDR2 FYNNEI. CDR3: CASSVTWGAEAFF. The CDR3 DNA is TGTGCCAGCAGTGTCACGTGGGGCGCTGAAGCTTTCTTT.

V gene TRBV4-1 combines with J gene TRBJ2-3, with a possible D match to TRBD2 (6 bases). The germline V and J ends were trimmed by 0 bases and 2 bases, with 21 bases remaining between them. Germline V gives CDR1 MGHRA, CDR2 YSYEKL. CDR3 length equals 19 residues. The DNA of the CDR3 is TGCGCCAGCAGCCAAGACCGGGAGTGGCCGGGCCCCCACACAGATACGCAGTATTTT. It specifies CASSQDREWPGPHTDTQYF.

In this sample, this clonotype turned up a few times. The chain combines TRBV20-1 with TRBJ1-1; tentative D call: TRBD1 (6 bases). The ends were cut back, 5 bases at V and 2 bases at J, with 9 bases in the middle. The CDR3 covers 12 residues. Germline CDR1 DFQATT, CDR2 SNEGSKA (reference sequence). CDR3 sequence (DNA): TGCAGTGCTGTACAGGGTAACACTGAAGCTTTCTTT. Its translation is CSAVQGNTEAFF.

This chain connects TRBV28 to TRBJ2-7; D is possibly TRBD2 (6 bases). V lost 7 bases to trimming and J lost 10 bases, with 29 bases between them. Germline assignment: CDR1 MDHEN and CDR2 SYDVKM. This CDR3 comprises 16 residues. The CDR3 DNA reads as TGTGCCAGCATTCCGCGGGGTGACAGATCCCAAGAGGCCCAGTACTTC. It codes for CASIPRGDRSQEAQYF.

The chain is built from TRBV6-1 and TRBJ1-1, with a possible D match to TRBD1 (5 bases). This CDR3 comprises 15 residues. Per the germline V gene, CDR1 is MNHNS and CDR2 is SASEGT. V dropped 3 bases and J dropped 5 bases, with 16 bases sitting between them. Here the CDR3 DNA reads TGTGCCAGCAGTGAGTCGCAGGGTCGGCGTACTGAAGCTTTCTTT. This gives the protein CASSESQGRRTEAFF.

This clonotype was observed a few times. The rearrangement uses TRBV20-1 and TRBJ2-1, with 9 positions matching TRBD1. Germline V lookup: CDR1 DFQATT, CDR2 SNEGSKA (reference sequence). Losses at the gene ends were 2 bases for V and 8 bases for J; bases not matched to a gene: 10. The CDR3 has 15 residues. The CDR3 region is CSARIKGTGLYEQFF. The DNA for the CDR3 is TGCAGTGCTAGAATTAAGGGGACAGGGCTCTATGAGCAGTTCTTC.

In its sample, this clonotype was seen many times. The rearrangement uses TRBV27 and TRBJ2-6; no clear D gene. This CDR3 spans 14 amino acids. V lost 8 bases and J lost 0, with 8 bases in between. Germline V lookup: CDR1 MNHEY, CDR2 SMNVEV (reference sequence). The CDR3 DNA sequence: TGTGCCAGCGCCACCAACTCTGGGGCCAACGTCCTGACTTTC. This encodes CASATNSGANVLTF.

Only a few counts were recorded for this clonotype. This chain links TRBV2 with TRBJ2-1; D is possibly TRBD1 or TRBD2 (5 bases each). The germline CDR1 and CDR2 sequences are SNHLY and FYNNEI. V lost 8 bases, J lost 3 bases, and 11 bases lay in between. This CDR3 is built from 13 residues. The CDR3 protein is CASRDGVYNEQFF. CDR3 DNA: TGTGCCAGCCGGGACGGGGTCTACAATGAGCAGTTCTTC.

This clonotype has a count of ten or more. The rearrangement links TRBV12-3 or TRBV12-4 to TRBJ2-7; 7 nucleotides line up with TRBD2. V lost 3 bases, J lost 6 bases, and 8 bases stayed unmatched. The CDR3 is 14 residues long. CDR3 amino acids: CASSFYAGEVEQYF. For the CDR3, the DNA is TGTGCCAGCAGTTTTTATGCGGGAGAGGTCGAGCAGTACTTC.

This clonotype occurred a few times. In DNA form, the CDR3 reads TGTGCCAGCAGTGAATTACGTTCCCATACGCAGTATTTT. Translated, it gives CASSELRSHTQYF. V usage is TRBV6-1 and J usage is TRBJ2-3; D gene unclear. CDR1 MNHNS and CDR2 SASEGT come from the germline V gene. The CDR3 sequence is 13 residues long. With 2 bases removed from V and 7 bases from J, the gap between germline ends came to 10 bases.

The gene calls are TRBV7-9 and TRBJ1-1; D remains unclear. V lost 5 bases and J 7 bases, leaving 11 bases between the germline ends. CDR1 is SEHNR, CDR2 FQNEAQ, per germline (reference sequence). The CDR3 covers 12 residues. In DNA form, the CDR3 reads TGTGCCAGCAGCCAAATGGGCATTGAAGCTTTCTTT. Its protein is CASSQMGIEAFF.

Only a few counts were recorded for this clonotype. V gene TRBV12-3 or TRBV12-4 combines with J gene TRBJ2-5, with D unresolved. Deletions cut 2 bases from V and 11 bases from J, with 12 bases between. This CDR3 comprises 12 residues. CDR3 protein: CASSLTLFGQYF. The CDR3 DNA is TGTGCCAGCAGTTTAACCCTCTTCGGGCAGTACTTC.

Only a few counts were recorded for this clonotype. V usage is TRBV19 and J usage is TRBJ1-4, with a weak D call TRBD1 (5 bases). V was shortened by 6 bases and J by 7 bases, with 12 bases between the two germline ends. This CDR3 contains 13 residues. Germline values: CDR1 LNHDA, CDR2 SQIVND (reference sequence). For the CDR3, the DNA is TGTGCCAGTAGGAGCAGGGATACTGAAAAACTGTTTTTT. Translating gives CASRSRDTEKLFF.

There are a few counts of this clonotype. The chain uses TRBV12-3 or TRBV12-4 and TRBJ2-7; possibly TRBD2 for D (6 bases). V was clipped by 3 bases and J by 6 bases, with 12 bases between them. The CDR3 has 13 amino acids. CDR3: CASSLAGRLEQYF. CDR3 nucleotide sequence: TGTGCCAGCAGTTTGGCAGGGAGGCTCGAGCAGTACTTC.

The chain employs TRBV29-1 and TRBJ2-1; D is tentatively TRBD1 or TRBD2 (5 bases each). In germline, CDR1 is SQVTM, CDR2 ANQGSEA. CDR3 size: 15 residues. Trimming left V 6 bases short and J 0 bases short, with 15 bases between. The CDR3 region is CSVSRGYSSYNEQFF. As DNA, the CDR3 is TGCAGCGTCTCCCGGGGCTACAGCTCCTACAATGAGCAGTTCTTC.